The 17 T cell receptor beta chains reported below all come from one sample, sequenced in a study of OX40 agonist ivuxolimab in advanced cancers. Profiling relied on immunoSEQ multiplex PCR, and the TCRdb table lists in-frame clones only, not all of them. The data hold 71,000 or so clones, with approximately 89% observed a single time. This sample comprised CD4+ or CD8+ T cells sorted from blood, obtained in a trial of the OX40 agonist ivuxolimab. Source of these receptors: an adult with an advanced solid tumor such as melanoma, head and neck, liver or kidney cancer.

The chain joins TRBV4-1 to TRBJ2-7, with D possibly being TRBD2 (6 bases). This CDR3 has 15 residues. The germline V gene encodes CDR1 MGHRA and CDR2 YSYEKL. With 4 bases removed from V and 7 bases from J, the gap between germline ends came to 20 bases. This chain's CDR3 is CASSPMTSITSEQYF. The CDR3 nucleotides are TGCGCCAGCAGCCCGATGACTAGTATCACTTCGGAGCAGTACTTC.

This clone was seen only once. This chain joins TRBV5-1 and TRBJ1-4; no reliable D call. Trimming cost V 0 bases and J 8 bases, with 11 bases left between them. The germline V gene encodes CDR1 SGHRS and CDR2 YFSETQ. The CDR3 totals 14 residues. The CDR3 reads CASSLALSGEKLFF. The CDR3, as DNA: TGCGCCAGCAGCTTGGCCTTAAGTGGCGAAAAACTGTTTTTT.

The chain's CDR3 is CASSLNINTGELFF. The CDR3 DNA sequence: TGCGCCAGCAGCTTGAACATCAACACCGGGGAGCTGTTTTTT. The V and J genes are TRBV5-1 and TRBJ2-2; D is uncertain. Germline CDR1 reads SGHRS; CDR2 reads YFSETQ. The V end was cut by 1 base, the J end by 2 bases, with 6 bases between. The CDR3 spans 14 residues.

V gene TRBV27 combines with J gene TRBJ1-2, with a possible D match to TRBD1 (5 bases). Trimming left V 5 bases short and J 6 bases short, with 19 bases between. The CDR3 has 15 residues. Germline V gene lookup returns CDR1 MNHEY and CDR2 SMNVEV (reference sequence). The CDR3 protein is CASSMGPPGTDGYTF. The CDR3 bases are TGTGCCAGCAGTATGGGGCCCCCTGGTACAGATGGCTACACCTTC.

Turning to this clone: One end of the junction varies from germline; a read error may be responsible. The V call is TRBV5-1, the J call TRBJ2-2; TRBD1 is a possible D gene (6 bases). The CDR3 totals 15 residues. From germline, CDR1 is SGHRS and CDR2 YFSETQ. The CDR3 loop is CASSFAGAKTGELFF. In DNA, the CDR3 is TGCGCCAGCAGCTTTGCAGGGGCGAAAACCGGGGAGCTGTTTTTT.

The chain links TRBV18 to TRBJ1-5, with TRBD1 as a possible D gene (6 bases). The CDR3 is made up of 13 amino acids. Trimming removed 8 bases at V and 5 bases at J, with 13 bases between. Germline CDR1 is KGHSH and CDR2 is LQKENI. The CDR3: CASAQGQDQPQHF. DNA of the CDR3: TGTGCCAGCGCGCAGGGGCAGGATCAGCCCCAGCATTTT.

The chain recombines TRBV29-1 with TRBJ1-1; TRBD1 might be the D (6 bases). With 4 bases removed from V and 0 bases from J, the gap between germline ends came to 15 bases. CDR1 and CDR2 (germline): SQVTM, ANQGSEA. This CDR3 comprises 15 residues. Here the CDR3 reads CSVAAQGKMNTEAFF. CDR3 in DNA: TGCAGCGTTGCCGCGCAGGGGAAAATGAACACTGAAGCTTTCTTT. The full variable domain, its missing parts supplied by reference TRBV29-1 and TRBJ1-1, is SAVISQKPSRDICQRGTSLTIQCQVDSQVTMMFWYRQQPGQSLTLIATANQGSEATYESGFVIDKFPISRPNLTFSTLTVSNMSPEDSSIYLCSVAAQGKMNTEAFFGQGTRLTVV.

CDR3 coding DNA: TGCAGTGCTCTTTCTAACTATGGCTACACCTTC. Translation: CSALSNYGYTF. The gene calls are TRBV20-1 and TRBJ1-2; D uncertain. Germline-derived CDR1 and CDR2 are DFQATT and SNEGSKA (reference sequence). V shed 5 bases and J shed 0 bases, with 4 bases lying between them. The CDR3 spans 11 residues.

The V call is TRBV7-2, the J call TRBJ2-7; D remains unclear. Germline V gives CDR1 SGHTA, CDR2 FQGNSA. This CDR3 has 14 residues. Deletions cut 2 bases from V and 3 bases from J, with 11 bases between. The CDR3 reads CASSLLHSSYEQYF. CDR3 nucleotides: TGTGCCAGCAGCTTATTGCACAGCAGCTACGAGCAGTACTTC.

The rearrangement joins TRBV6-6 to TRBJ2-2; a possible D gene is TRBD2 (6 bases). This CDR3 contains 15 residues. Per the germline V gene, CDR1 is MNHNY and CDR2 is SVGAGI (reference sequence). V was clipped by 2 bases and J by 4 bases, with 11 bases between them. The CDR3 loop reads CASSYILASTGELFF. Here the CDR3 DNA reads TGTGCCAGCAGTTACATCCTAGCGAGCACCGGGGAGCTGTTTTTT.

V is TRBV11-3 and J is TRBJ2-3, with 9 bases fitting TRBD2. The CDR3 consists of 16 residues. Germline CDR1 reads SGHNT; CDR2 reads YENEEA. With 2 bases clipped from V and 6 bases from J, the junction kept 9 bases outside the gene matches. The DNA for the CDR3 is TGTGCCAGCAGCTTACTAGCGGGGAAAGTTTGGGATACGCAGTATTTT. Protein sequence: CASSLLAGKVWDTQYF.

The CDR3: CAWSASEKLFF. The CDR3 nucleotides are TGTGCCTGGAGTGCAAGTGAAAAACTGTTTTTT. The gene calls are TRBV30 and TRBJ1-4; D unclear. CDR1 is GTSNPN, CDR2 SVGIG, per germline (reference sequence). CDR3 length equals 11 residues. V shed 1 base and J shed 7 bases, with 4 bases lying between them.

The rearrangement joins TRBV6-1 to TRBJ1-1; no clear D gene. CDR1 is MNHNS, CDR2 SASEGT, per germline. This CDR3 has 14 amino acids. V lost 7 bases and J 4 bases, leaving 16 bases between the germline ends. CDR3 residues: CASIKEGPGTEAFF. The CDR3 nucleotides read TGTGCCAGCATTAAAGAGGGCCCGGGCACTGAAGCTTTCTTT.

The chain couples TRBV10-3 to TRBJ1-3; D possibly corresponds to TRBD1 (5 bases). V was cut by 7 bases and J by 2 bases, with 15 bases left in between. CDR3 length: 15 residues. Germline CDR1 reads ENHRY; CDR2 reads SYGVKD. The DNA of the CDR3 is TGTGCCATCAAAGCCGGAGGGGACCCTGGAAACACCATATATTTT. Amino acids: CAIKAGGDPGNTIYF.

The V and J genes are TRBV6-5 and TRBJ2-7; 7 nucleotides match TRBD1. This CDR3 spans 15 amino acids. CDR1 is MNHEY, CDR2 SVGAGI, per germline. V trimming: 0 bases; J trimming: 2 bases; junction bases outside the gene matches: 4. Here the CDR3 DNA reads TGTGCCAGCAGTTACTCGAGGCAGGGGGCCTACGAGCAGTACTTC. It yields the protein CASSYSRQGAYEQYF.

This clone was found once. The chain couples TRBV4-2 to TRBJ1-2; D gene ambiguous. CDR1 and CDR2 (germline): LGHNA, YNFKEQ. This CDR3 has 14 residues. V lost 1 base and J lost 4, with 10 bases in between. The CDR3 DNA follows: TGTGCCAGCAGCCAAGTGGGAGAGGGCTATGGCTACACCTTC. Translating it yields CASSQVGEGYGYTF.

The chain joins TRBV6-5 to TRBJ1-2; 7 bases map to TRBD1. This CDR3 has 15 amino acids. From germline, CDR1 is MNHEY and CDR2 SVGAGI. Trimming at V came to 2 bases and at J to 4 bases, leaving 7 bases not matched to a gene. In nucleotides, the CDR3 is TGTGCCAGCAGTTACGGTAGGGACAGATCCTATGGCTACACCTTC. This translates into CASSYGRDRSYGYTF.